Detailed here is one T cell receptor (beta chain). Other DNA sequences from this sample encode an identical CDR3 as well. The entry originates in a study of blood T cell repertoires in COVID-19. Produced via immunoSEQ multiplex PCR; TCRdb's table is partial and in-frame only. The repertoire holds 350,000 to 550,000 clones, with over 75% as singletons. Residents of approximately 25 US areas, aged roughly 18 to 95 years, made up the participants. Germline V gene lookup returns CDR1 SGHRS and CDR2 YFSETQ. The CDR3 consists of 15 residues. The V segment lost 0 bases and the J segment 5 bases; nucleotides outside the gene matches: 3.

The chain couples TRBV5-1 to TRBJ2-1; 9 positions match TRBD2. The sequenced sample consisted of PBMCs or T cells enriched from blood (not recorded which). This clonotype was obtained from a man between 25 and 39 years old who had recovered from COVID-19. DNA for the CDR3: TGCGCCAGCAGCTTGGTACTAGCGGGTAACAATGAGCAGTTCTTC. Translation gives CASSLVLAGNNEQFF.